These 13 T cell receptor beta chains share one sample of origin, sequenced in a study of T cell repertoires in ileal Crohn's disease. Generated by immunoSEQ multiplex PCR, the TCRdb table keeps only in-frame clones and is missing some. Among 14,000 or so clones listed, around four fifths were seen once. Sequencing used ileal tissue. The source is an adult with Crohn's disease.

The V and J genes are TRBV5-1 and TRBJ2-3, with 9 bases that match TRBD1. Germline CDR1 and CDR2: SGHRS and YFSETQ. The CDR3 sequence is 17 residues long. Unmatched junction bases numbered 8, after V lost 0 bases and J lost 3 bases. The CDR3 loop is CASSLGGATGGTDTQYF. For the CDR3, the DNA is TGCGCCAGCAGCTTGGGAGGAGCGACAGGGGGAACAGATACGCAGTATTTT.

This clone was recorded a few times. CDR3 nucleotide sequence: TGTGCCAGCAAGGAGGGAAACTGGGATTACACCTTC. As protein: CASKEGNWDYTF. The chain employs TRBV6-5 and TRBJ1-2; D uncertain. Germline V gene sequence: CDR1 MNHEY, CDR2 SVGAGI. V was shortened by 7 bases and J by 11 bases, with 17 bases between the two germline ends. The CDR3 consists of 12 residues.

This clone has a handful of counts. The V call is TRBV6-1, the J call TRBJ2-7, with D possibly being TRBD2 (5 bases). The CDR3 contains 15 residues. Germline assignment: CDR1 MNHNS and CDR2 SASEGT. V was cut by 9 bases and J by 6 bases, with 24 bases left in between. CDR3 residues: CASRITAGLPVEQYF. CDR3 coding DNA: TGTGCCAGTCGAATTACCGCGGGCCTCCCGGTCGAGCAGTACTTC.

V is TRBV2 and J is TRBJ1-1; D perhaps matches TRBD1 (5 bases). The CDR3 loop spans 15 amino acids. V was trimmed by 6 bases and J by 3 bases, leaving 17 bases between them. Per the germline V gene, CDR1 is SNHLY and CDR2 is FYNNEI. In nucleotides, the CDR3 is TGTGCCAGCAGCGAGGCCCAGGGCTTGGACACTGAAGCTTTCTTT. This gives the protein CASSEAQGLDTEAFF.

The chain uses TRBV15 and TRBJ2-7, with TRBD1 matching over 12 bases. Germline V gene data show CDR1 as LNHNV and CDR2 as YYDKDF (reference sequence). After removal of 3 bases from V and 7 bases from J, the junction contained 10 bases not matched to a gene. This CDR3 is built from 16 residues. CDR3 in DNA: TGTGCCACCAGCAGGGGGAAGGGACAGGGGGCGCGGGAGCAGTACTTC. Translation: CATSRGKGQGAREQYF.

DNA of the CDR3: TGTGCCAGTTCCAGGGTGATGAACACTGAAGCTTTCTTT. It translates to CASSRVMNTEAFF. The rearrangement links TRBV6-1 to TRBJ1-1; a possible D gene is TRBD1 (5 bases). Trimming shortened V by 9 bases and J by 0 bases, and 11 bases separated the two germline ends. This CDR3 region has 13 residues. The germline gives CDR1 MNHNS, CDR2 SASEGT.

This clone was found once. The rearrangement links TRBV4-2 to TRBJ2-7; TRBD1 is a possible D gene (7 bases). This CDR3 region has 16 residues. The V gene lost 0 bases and the J gene lost 0 bases, with 12 bases spanning the gap. The germline V gene encodes CDR1 LGHNA and CDR2 YNFKEQ. CDR3 in amino acids: CASSQDGGQPSYEQYF. In DNA, the CDR3 is TGTGCCAGCAGCCAAGACGGGGGACAGCCCTCCTACGAGCAGTACTTC.

The chain carries TRBV28 and TRBJ2-1; 8 bases are a match to TRBD1. Germline assignment: CDR1 MDHEN and CDR2 SYDVKM. The CDR3 totals 15 residues. J gave up 6 bases and V 2 bases, and 6 bases lay outside the gene matches. This CDR3 is CASSLVITGGNEQFF. Written as DNA, the CDR3 is TGTGCCAGCAGTTTAGTGATTACAGGGGGCAATGAGCAGTTCTTC.

This clone was counted between two and nine times. One end of the junction does not line up with germline, which may come from a read error. V is TRBV7-7 and J is TRBJ2-6; TRBD1 might be the D (6 bases). The CDR3 covers 15 residues. Germline CDR1 reads SSHAT; CDR2 reads FNYEAQ (reference sequence). The CDR3: CASSRGGPGANVLTF. The CDR3 nucleotides are TGTGCTAGCAGCCGAGGGGGACCTGGGGCCAACGTCCTGACTTTC. Drawing the rest from reference TRBV7-7 and TRBJ2-6, the complete variable domain is GAGVSQSPRYKVTKRGQDVTLRCDPISSHATLYWYQQALGQGPEFLTYFNYEAQPDKSGLPSDRFSAERPEGSISTLTIQRTEQRDSAMYRCASSRGGPGANVLTFGAGSRLTVL.

V gene TRBV5-1 combines with J gene TRBJ2-1, with 7 nucleotides matching TRBD2. Germline lookup yields CDR1 SGHRS and CDR2 YFSETQ. V shed 4 bases, J shed 5 bases, and the junction held 6 bases outside the gene matches. The length of the CDR3 is 14 residues. The CDR3 sequence: CASSLGGSNNEQFF. CDR3 nucleotide sequence: TGCGCCAGCAGCCTCGGGGGGTCTAACAATGAGCAGTTCTTC.

The V call is TRBV28, the J call TRBJ2-5, with a tentative D call TRBD2 (5 bases). The CDR3 loop spans 13 amino acids. Germline loops: CDR1 MDHEN, CDR2 SYDVKM. V was cut by 8 bases and J by 7 bases, with 17 bases left in between. CDR3 nucleotides: TGTGCCAGCTCACTCGGACGGGATTCGACCCAGTACTTC. It yields the protein CASSLGRDSTQYF.

The sample holds a few counts of this clone. The chain joins TRBV4-1 to TRBJ1-4, with TRBD1 matching 7 bases. Per germline, CDR1 MGHRA and CDR2 YSYEKL. The junction had 3 bases not matched to a gene; V was cut back by 3 bases and J by 8 bases. This CDR3 has 13 amino acids. The CDR3 loop reads CASSQTQGEKLFF. The CDR3 coding sequence is TGCGCCAGCAGCCAGACACAGGGGGAAAAACTGTTTTTT.

The rearrangement uses TRBV28 and TRBJ1-1; D is undetermined. The CDR3 runs to 15 residues. Per germline, CDR1 MDHEN and CDR2 SYDVKM. The V gene lost 4 bases and the J gene lost 1 base, with 13 bases spanning the gap. The CDR3 region is CASSSQQRPNTEAFF. In nucleotides, the CDR3 is TGTGCCAGCAGTTCACAACAGAGACCGAACACTGAAGCTTTCTTT.